Each of the 22 T cell receptor beta chains below was sequenced from the same sample in a study of T cell responses to AZD1222 COVID-19 vaccine. Some clones are missing from TCRdb's copy, which holds only in-frame ones; the method was immunoSEQ multiplex PCR. Seen here are over 45,000 clones, around three quarters observed once, and the top ten hold approximately 6.3%. The sample consisted of peripheral blood, taken on day 0 of AZD1222 vaccination. These receptors all come from an adult in good health.

The chain joins TRBV5-6 to TRBJ2-7; D is unclear. There are 12 residues in the CDR3. Germline assignment: CDR1 SGHDT and CDR2 YYEEEE. Trimming pared 3 bases from V and 4 bases from J, leaving 8 bases between. Written as DNA, the CDR3 is TGTGCCAGCAGCTCCGGACCGTACGAGCAGTACGTC. Translated: CASSSGPYEQYV.

V usage is TRBV11-1 and J usage is TRBJ1-6, with D perhaps TRBD1 (6 bases). CDR3 length: 14 residues. Germline CDR1 and CDR2: SGHAT and FQDESV (reference sequence). Trimming took 5 bases from V and 5 from J, leaving 10 bases between them. CDR3 coding DNA: TGTGCCAGCAGCGCAAGGGGGAATAATTCACCCCTCCACTTT. Its protein is CASSARGNNSPLHF.

The rearrangement joins TRBV6-5 to TRBJ2-1, with a tentative D call TRBD1 (6 bases). With 7 bases removed from V and 10 bases from J, the gap between germline ends came to 20 bases. The germline CDR1 and CDR2 sequences are MNHEY and SVGAGI. The CDR3 spans 14 residues. For the CDR3, the DNA is TGTGCCAGCAAAAGGGGGACAACATTACCCGAGCAGTTCTTC. Protein: CASKRGTTLPEQFF.

The chain recombines TRBV6-5 with TRBJ1-5; TRBD1 is a possible D gene (6 bases). Germline values: CDR1 MNHEY, CDR2 SVGAGI. Trimming shortened V by 8 bases and J by 7 bases, and 15 bases separated the two germline ends. There are 13 residues in the CDR3. CDR3 region: CASQGREDQPQHF. CDR3 in DNA: TGTGCCAGCCAGGGGAGGGAAGACCAGCCCCAGCATTTT.

The gene calls are TRBV7-2 and TRBJ2-7; TRBD1 matches at 10 bases. CDR1 is SGHTA and CDR2 is FQGNSA in the germline V gene. V was pared by 2 bases and J by 9 bases, with 10 bases of the junction left unmatched. There are 15 residues in the CDR3. The CDR3 nucleotides are TGTGCCAGCAGCTTATCCGGGACAGGGGCGTTCGGGCAGTACGTC. Translating it yields CASSLSGTGAFGQYV.

This clone was detected once. Written as DNA, the CDR3 is TGTGCCAGCTCACCACAGAAGGGCTCTGGGGCCAACGTCCTGACTTTC. Translation: CASSPQKGSGANVLTF. The chain links TRBV18 to TRBJ2-6; D gene uncertain. With 1 base removed from V and 0 bases from J, the gap between germline ends came to 7 bases. CDR3 length: 16 amino acids. Germline CDR1 reads KGHSH; CDR2 reads LQKENI. Full variable domain (missing parts from reference TRBV18 and TRBJ2-6): NAGVMQNPRHLVRRRGQEARLRCSPMKGHSHVYWYRQLPEEGLKFMVYLQKENIIDESGMPKERFSAEFPKEGPSILRIQQVVRGDSAAYFCASSPQKGSGANVLTFGAGSRLTVL.

The chain couples TRBV7-2 to TRBJ2-3; 7 nucleotides agree with TRBD1. The V segment lost 6 bases and the J segment 3 bases; nucleotides outside the gene matches: 9. The germline gives CDR1 SGHTA, CDR2 FQGNSA. This CDR3 region has 15 residues. The CDR3 is CASSPQGLGTDTQYF. The CDR3 DNA follows: TGTGCCAGCAGTCCACAGGGGCTCGGAACAGATACGCAGTATTTT.

The chain joins TRBV7-2 to TRBJ1-3, with D maybe TRBD1 (5 bases). The CDR3 contains 14 residues. CDR1 is SGHTA and CDR2 is FQGNSA in the germline V gene. V was shortened by 2 bases and J by 4 bases, with 9 bases between the two germline ends. Here the CDR3 DNA reads TGTGCCAGCAGCTTATTGGCAGGGGGAAACACCATATATTTT. Its protein is CASSLLAGGNTIYF.

The sample holds a few counts of this clone. The gene calls are TRBV7-9 and TRBJ2-7; unclear D gene. V dropped 1 base and J dropped 6 bases, with 7 bases sitting between them. The CDR3 length is 12 residues. CDR1 is SEHNR and CDR2 is FQNEAQ in the germline V gene (reference sequence). The CDR3 DNA reads TGTGCCAGCAGCTTAGGGATGGGCGAGCAGTACTTC. Translated, it gives CASSLGMGEQYF.

The J gene is TRBJ1-3, the V gene TRBV11-2; D unresolved. The CDR3 totals 16 residues. Trimming removed 4 bases from V and 1 base from J, with 14 bases in between. Per the germline V gene, CDR1 is SGHAT and CDR2 is FQNNGV. The CDR3 reads CASSSRSSGSGNTIYF. The CDR3 DNA sequence: TGTGCCAGCAGCTCCCGAAGTAGTGGGTCTGGAAACACCATATATTTT.

This clone was seen a single time. The rearrangement uses TRBV5-6 and TRBJ1-1, with D possibly matching TRBD1 (5 bases). This CDR3 comprises 16 residues. V was pared by 3 bases and J by 0 bases, with 15 bases between. Germline CDR1 reads SGHDT; CDR2 reads YYEEEE. The CDR3 DNA follows: TGTGCCAGCAGCTACCTCGGGGCAACCGTGAACACTGAAGCTTTCTTT. It encodes CASSYLGATVNTEAFF.

Only a few counts were recorded for this clone. The chain combines TRBV10-2 with TRBJ1-6, with 10 bases identical to TRBD1. Unmatched junction bases numbered 13, after V lost 7 bases and J lost 10 bases. Germline loops: CDR1 WSHSY, CDR2 SAAADI. This CDR3 is built from 16 residues. CDR3 residues: CASKDRGIVLWSPLHF. In DNA, the CDR3 is TGCGCCAGCAAGGACAGGGGGATTGTTCTTTGGTCACCCCTCCACTTT.

This clone is judged large. The chain links TRBV6-5 to TRBJ2-7, with D perhaps matching TRBD1 (5 bases). Trimming stripped 6 bases from V and 5 bases from J, with 11 bases between. CDR3 length: 12 amino acids. CDR1 and CDR2 (germline): MNHEY, SVGAGI. The CDR3 here is CASSHDSHEQYF. The CDR3, as DNA: TGTGCCAGCAGCCACGACAGCCACGAGCAGTACTTC.

The chain combines TRBV9 with TRBJ2-7, with D maybe TRBD1 (5 bases). Trimming shortened V by 3 bases and J by 5 bases, and 15 bases separated the two germline ends. This CDR3 contains 14 residues. CDR1 SGDLS and CDR2 YYNGEE come from the germline V gene. Here the CDR3 DNA reads TGTGCCAGCAGCGCTCGGCAGGGTTCCCACGAGCAGTACTTC. It specifies CASSARQGSHEQYF.

The rearrangement links TRBV6-5 to TRBJ2-7; D remains ambiguous. CDR3 length: 14 amino acids. Trimming shortened V by 9 bases and J by 1 base, and 16 bases separated the two germline ends. CDR1 and CDR2 (germline): MNHEY, SVGAGI. The CDR3 DNA reads TGTGCCAGTCAAACGGTCGCCTTTTCCTACGAGCAGTACTTC. Amino acid sequence: CASQTVAFSYEQYF.

This clone was found once. The chain is built from TRBV7-9 and TRBJ1-3; tentative D call: TRBD1 (6 bases). The V and J ends lost 5 bases and 0 bases respectively, with 8 bases between them. Per the germline V gene, CDR1 is SEHNR and CDR2 is FQNEAQ (reference sequence). The CDR3 totals 14 residues. CDR3 DNA sequence: TGTGCCAGCAGCCAGGACAGCTCTGGAAACACCATATATTTT. This sequence encodes CASSQDSSGNTIYF.

This clone has just a few counts. V gene TRBV28 combines with J gene TRBJ1-2; D is possibly TRBD1 (5 bases). The CDR3 runs to 18 residues. The V end was cut by 2 bases, the J end by 5 bases, with 24 bases between. CDR1 is MDHEN and CDR2 is SYDVKM in the germline V gene. Here the CDR3 DNA reads TGTGCCAGCAGTTTACCCATCAGCTTGGGGGGTATAGGGTATGGCTACACCTTC. This translates into CASSLPISLGGIGYGYTF.

The chain couples TRBV28 to TRBJ1-1; a possible D gene is TRBD1 (6 bases). Germline CDR1 reads MDHEN; CDR2 reads SYDVKM. The CDR3 is 14 amino acids. The V and J ends lost 3 bases and 1 base respectively, with 9 bases between them. In DNA form, the CDR3 reads TGTGCCAGCAGTTTTTTCAGGGGGAACACTGAAGCTTTCTTT. This sequence encodes CASSFFRGNTEAFF.

The chain recombines TRBV2 with TRBJ2-1, with 10 bases identical to TRBD2. The CDR3 has 14 residues. Germline lookup yields CDR1 SNHLY and CDR2 FYNNEI. V lost 8 bases to trimming and J lost 6 bases; unmatched junction nucleotides: 7. CDR3: CASHTGLASNEQFF. DNA for the CDR3: TGTGCCAGCCATACGGGACTAGCGTCCAATGAGCAGTTCTTC.

This chain links TRBV25-1 with TRBJ2-7; D remains unclear. Deletions cut 2 bases from V and 5 bases from J, with 16 bases between. The CDR3 is made up of 15 amino acids. CDR1 is MGHDK and CDR2 is SYGVNS in the germline V gene. CDR3 region: CASSEGRLSIHEQYF. In DNA form, the CDR3 reads TGTGCCAGCAGTGAAGGGCGGCTATCCATACACGAGCAGTACTTC.

This chain joins TRBV10-3 and TRBJ2-3; no clear D. The CDR3 is made up of 13 amino acids. The V and J ends lost 6 bases and 0 bases respectively, with 7 bases between them. Germline V CDR1 and CDR2: ENHRY, SYGVKD. The CDR3 DNA follows: TGTGCCATCAGCCCAGCTAGCACAGATACGCAGTATTTT. This codes for CAISPASTDTQYF.

The chain links TRBV6-5 to TRBJ1-2; D unresolved. CDR1 and CDR2 from the germline V gene are MNHEY and SVGAGI. The V end lost 5 bases, the J end lost 5 bases, and 9 bases lay between the germline ends. The CDR3 consists of 12 residues. CDR3 sequence: CASSKGGYGYTF. Written as DNA, the CDR3 is TGTGCCAGCAGTAAGGGTGGGTATGGCTACACCTTC.